The sequence of this T cell receptor (beta chain) was determined in a study of spatial heterogeneity in lung cancer. TCR cDNA molecules each had a unique molecular identifier. TCRdb processed the 5' RACE reads anew with MiXCR; each CDR3 protein has one entry. This sample has tens of thousands of distinct CDR3 sequences, with roughly 7.2% found just once. Time point in this sample: sample taken at primary tumor resection. The donors were 72 patients with non-small cell lung cancer that was early-stage and untreated. Whole RNA obtained from tumor, nontumor lung or frozen PBMC underwent sequencing without sorting. V lost 1 base and J 9 bases, leaving 10 bases between the germline ends. The CDR3 consists of 13 residues. Germline CDR1 and CDR2: LGHNA and YNFKEQ.

Specimen: PBMCs, collected at surgery. This TCR was sampled from a female donor with early-stage non-small cell lung cancer. The chain employs TRBV4-2 and TRBJ2-1; maybe TRBD2 (5 bases). The chain's CDR3 is CASSQGTEGEQFF. DNA of the CDR3: TGTGCCAGCAGCCAAGGGACCGAGGGTGAGCAGTTCTTC.